This T cell receptor beta chain emerged from a study of CD8 T cell repertoires and HIV-1 epitope variants. Study information: Controls were a CMV, EBV and flu pool, Ebola AY9, and no peptide.

Assay used: immunoSEQ multiplex PCR; TCRdb lists only in-frame clones, some missing. This sample has a few thousand clones; less than 75% occur once, and the top ten carry roughly two fifths. Worth noting for this clone: The antigen is undetermined.

The germline V gene encodes CDR1 MNHEY and CDR2 SVGAGI. This CDR3 has 14 amino acids. V dropped 5 bases and J dropped 4 bases, with 12 bases sitting between them. Specimen: cultured CD8+ T cells derived from PBMCs. The sequence derives from a male donor with HIV. This sequence joins TRBV6-5 and TRBJ2-1; no definite D call. DNA of the CDR3: TGTGCCAGCAGTACAGATTACGGGTACAATGAGCAGTTCTTC. Residues: CASSTDYGYNEQFF.